The T cell receptor (beta chain) described here comes from a study of T cells after yellow fever vaccination. Via MiXCR, TCRdb re-called the 5' RACE reads, giving one row per CDR3 protein. Of some 320,000 distinct CDR3 sequences detected, approximately 10% appear once; the ten largest clones hold around 3.1%. This clonotype has more than one count but fewer than ten. CDR3 size: 19 residues. The junction had 9 bases not matched to a gene; V was cut back by 1 base and J by 0 bases. Germline values: CDR1 SGHTA, CDR2 FQGNSA. This clonotype originated in a man younger than 30 who received the YFV17D yellow fever vaccine. V and J are TRBV7-2 and TRBJ2-1; 10 positions agree with TRBD2. Sequencing was performed on CD4+ T cells sorted from PBMCs, taken 5 days after the yellow fever booster vaccination. Written as DNA, the CDR3 is TGTGCCAGCAGCTTAGGGCGGCTAGCGGGGGCCGGCTCCTACAATGAGCAGTTCTTC. As protein: CASSLGRLAGAGSYNEQFF.